This is a list of T cell receptor beta chains from one sample in a study of blood T cell repertoires in COVID-19. Using immunoSEQ multiplex PCR, the repertoire was profiled, and TCRdb retains in-frame clones only, with some absent. The repertoire holds about 250,000 clones, with around 83% as singletons. The sequencing input was peripheral blood. These receptors came from an elderly man with acute or convalescent COVID-19. The CDR3 runs from the conserved cysteine through the conserved F or W. Each record gives: J gene, V gene, CDR3 protein.

J gene: TRBJ2-7; V gene: TRBV2; CDR3 protein: CASIRGPTGPKSYEQYF
J gene: TRBJ2-5; V gene: TRBV7-3; CDR3 protein: CASSPGVQETQYF
J gene: TRBJ1-2; V gene: TRBV6-1; CDR3 protein: CASSEQGNYGYTF
J gene: TRBJ2-3; V gene: TRBV11-2; CDR3 protein: CASSSILAGAGDTQYF
J gene: TRBJ1-1; V gene: TRBV7-9; CDR3 protein: CASSLQQSTEAFF
J gene: TRBJ1-4; V gene: TRBV5-4; CDR3 protein: CASSPGQATNEKLFF
J gene: TRBJ1-5; V gene: TRBV21-1; CDR3 protein: CASSGLDQPQHF
J gene: TRBJ1-2; V gene: TRBV19; CDR3 protein: CASRDNGPFRPPYGYTF
J gene: TRBJ2-2; V gene: TRBV5-1; CDR3 protein: CASSLRTSWSNTGELFF
J gene: TRBJ2-2; V gene: TRBV27; CDR3 protein: CASSLFWGRTGELFF
J gene: TRBJ1-3; V gene: TRBV14; CDR3 protein: CASSQVRSSGNTIYF
J gene: TRBJ1-1; V gene: TRBV28; CDR3 protein: CAIQGNTEAFF
J gene: TRBJ1-2; V gene: TRBV18; CDR3 protein: CASSRDRANYGYTF
J gene: TRBJ2-1; V gene: TRBV5-1; CDR3 protein: CASSLGGGVQNEQFF
J gene: TRBJ1-3; V gene: TRBV2; CDR3 protein: CASSQTRVPSGNTIYF
J gene: TRBJ1-6; V gene: TRBV5-6; CDR3 protein: CASSLRTGGNSPLHF
J gene: TRBJ2-3; V gene: TRBV30; CDR3 protein: CAWRSSGATDTQYF
J gene: TRBJ2-1; V gene: TRBV5-4; CDR3 protein: CASSIGLAGGGRNEQFF
J gene: TRBJ1-2; V gene: TRBV5-6; CDR3 protein: CASSFWGQSYGYTF
J gene: TRBJ1-1; V gene: TRBV5-1; CDR3 protein: CASSSDREWVAKAFF
J gene: TRBJ2-3; V gene: TRBV7-6; CDR3 protein: CASSYPDRISTDTQYF
J gene: TRBJ2-2; V gene: TRBV5-4; CDR3 protein: CASTSPRGSNTGELFF
J gene: TRBJ1-1; V gene: TRBV7-8; CDR3 protein: CASSSGLNTEAFF
J gene: TRBJ1-2; V gene: TRBV27; CDR3 protein: CASRPMGGFGYTF
J gene: TRBJ2-5; V gene: TRBV18; CDR3 protein: CASSPFNGSETQYF
J gene: TRBJ1-4; V gene: TRBV6-6; CDR3 protein: CASSSPGQGREKLFF
J gene: TRBJ2-1; V gene: TRBV19; CDR3 protein: CATKQPGLPYNEQFF
J gene: TRBJ1-5; V gene: TRBV27; CDR3 protein: CASSLGGLSNQPQHF
J gene: TRBJ2-1; V gene: TRBV5-1; CDR3 protein: CASSLGAGVVLEQFF
J gene: TRBJ2-5; V gene: TRBV5-1; CDR3 protein: CASGTGGETQYF
J gene: TRBJ1-2; V gene: TRBV18; CDR3 protein: CASSPQGAPPNYGYTF
J gene: TRBJ1-4; V gene: TRBV5-4; CDR3 protein: CASSLGGTVNEKLFF
J gene: TRBJ2-7; V gene: TRBV6-1; CDR3 protein: CASSEAASGGREQYF
J gene: TRBJ2-1; V gene: TRBV6-5; CDR3 protein: CASTGRVTSYNEQFF
J gene: TRBJ1-5; V gene: TRBV19; CDR3 protein: CASSKTGHPTSIPQHF
J gene: TRBJ2-1; V gene: TRBV7-9; CDR3 protein: CTSSSLGLVGNEQFF
J gene: TRBJ2-7; V gene: TRBV5-1; CDR3 protein: CASSLSPTSPTEQYF
J gene: TRBJ1-2; V gene: TRBV27; CDR3 protein: CASSYVTGLGYTF
J gene: TRBJ2-2; V gene: TRBV10-3; CDR3 protein: CAINRQGANTGELFF
J gene: TRBJ2-7; V gene: TRBV19; CDR3 protein: CASSKLAGVAYEQYF
J gene: TRBJ1-1; V gene: TRBV9; CDR3 protein: CASTSGLYTEAFF
J gene: TRBJ2-2; V gene: TRBV19; CDR3 protein: CASTHWEAGELFF
J gene: TRBJ1-2; V gene: TRBV5-1; CDR3 protein: CASSQTVNYGYTF
J gene: TRBJ2-3; V gene: TRBV2; CDR3 protein: CASRKGEGLTDTQYF
J gene: TRBJ2-7; V gene: TRBV4-2; CDR3 protein: CASSQVGTGSTYEQYF
J gene: TRBJ1-1; V gene: TRBV18; CDR3 protein: CASSRITGTMNTEAFF
J gene: TRBJ1-1; V gene: TRBV2; CDR3 protein: CASSVEWNTEAFF
J gene: TRBJ2-6; V gene: TRBV3-1/TRBV3-2; CDR3 protein: CASSHFFTVAGANVLTF
J gene: TRBJ1-4; V gene: TRBV6-5; CDR3 protein: CASRRYRVEKLFF
J gene: TRBJ1-4; V gene: TRBV15; CDR3 protein: CATSRDRAGKEKLFF
J gene: TRBJ2-3; V gene: TRBV2; CDR3 protein: CASSGLAGGPTSTDTQYF
J gene: TRBJ1-5; V gene: TRBV18; CDR3 protein: CASSPLGINQPQHF
J gene: TRBJ2-1; V gene: TRBV18; CDR3 protein: CASSPRQGISSYNEQFF
J gene: TRBJ1-1; V gene: TRBV19; CDR3 protein: CASSISGGSTEAFF